This T cell receptor beta chain was recorded in a study of blood T cell repertoires in COVID-19. Turning to the study itself: The samples span acute and convalescent COVID-19 from the United States, Italy and Spain. Sample material is recorded as cDNA or gDNA derived from T cells, B-cell-depleted T cells, or PBMCs.

This CDR3 is built from 17 residues. The germline gives CDR1 SGHDT, CDR2 YYEEEE. J lost 6 bases, V lost 1 base, and 12 bases had no gene match. Followed longitudinally, the Seattle patients had been enrolled during active infection. In the original analysis: Amplification of reference gene primers was used by the study to estimate nucleated cell counts. TCRdb's table, derived via immunoSEQ multiplex PCR, lists solely in-frame clones and lacks some. V and J calls and clone size are given by that table; D and trimming were obtained from the DNA. The data hold some 140,000 clones, with more than 75% observed a single time.

The chain couples TRBV5-6 to TRBJ2-2, with 7 bases identical to TRBD1. Sample: peripheral blood. This receptor was taken from a woman in her 70s with COVID-19, enrolled during active disease. CDR3 DNA sequence: TGTGCCAGCAGCTTGAGGGGGCGCCGCTCTAATCCCGGGGAGCTGTTTTTT. Translation: CASSLRGRRSNPGELFF.